This T cell receptor beta chain was retrieved from a study of blood T cell repertoires in COVID-19. Profiling relied on immunoSEQ multiplex PCR, and the TCRdb table lists in-frame clones only, not all of them. The data contain roughly 110,000 clones, roughly 80% of them seen just once; the ten biggest clones take up 4.2%. Germline-derived CDR1 and CDR2 are GTSNPN and SVGIG (reference sequence). With 2 bases removed from V and 5 bases from J, the gap between germline ends came to 10 bases. CDR3 length: 14 residues. Material: peripheral blood. The sequence derives from a human donor in a cohort sampled during active COVID-19. V gene TRBV30 combines with J gene TRBJ1-6; D call uncertain. The CDR3, as DNA: TGTGCCTGGAGTATTGGAGGAAATAATTCACCCCTCCACTTT. This gives the protein CAWSIGGNNSPLHF. Filled out from reference TRBV30 and TRBJ1-6, the complete variable domain reads SQTIHQWPATLVQPVGSPLSLECTVEGTSNPNLYWYRQAAGRGLQLLFYSVGIGQISSEVPQNLSASRPQDRQFILSSKKLLLSDSGFYLCAWSIGGNNSPLHFGNGTRLTVT.